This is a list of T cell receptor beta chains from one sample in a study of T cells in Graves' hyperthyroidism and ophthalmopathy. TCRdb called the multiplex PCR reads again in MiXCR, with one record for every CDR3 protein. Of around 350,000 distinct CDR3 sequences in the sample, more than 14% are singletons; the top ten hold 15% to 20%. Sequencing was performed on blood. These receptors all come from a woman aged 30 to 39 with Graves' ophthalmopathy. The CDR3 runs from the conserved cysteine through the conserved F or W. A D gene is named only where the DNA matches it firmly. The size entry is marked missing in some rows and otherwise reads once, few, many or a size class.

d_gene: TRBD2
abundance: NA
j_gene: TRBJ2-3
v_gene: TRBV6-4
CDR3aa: CATLREAGGDTQYF
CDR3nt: TGTGCCACCCTCCGTGAAGCGGGAGGAGATACGCAGTATTTT

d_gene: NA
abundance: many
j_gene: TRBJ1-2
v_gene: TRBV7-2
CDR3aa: CASSPPGWDYGYTF
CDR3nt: TGTGCCAGCAGCCCACCGGGATGGGACTATGGCTACACCTTC

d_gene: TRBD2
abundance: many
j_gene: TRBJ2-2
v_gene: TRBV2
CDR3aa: CAGGGRGVPTGELFF
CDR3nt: TGTGCCGGTGGTGGGCGGGGGGTTCCCACCGGGGAGCTGTTTTTT

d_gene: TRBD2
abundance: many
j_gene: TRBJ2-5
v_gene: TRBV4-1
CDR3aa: CASSHRSGGLQETQYF
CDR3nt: TGCGCCAGCAGCCACCGTAGCGGGGGTCTCCAAGAGACCCAGTACTTC

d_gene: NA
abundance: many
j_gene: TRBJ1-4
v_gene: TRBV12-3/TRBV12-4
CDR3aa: CASSLISGQGKLFF
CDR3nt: TGTGCCAGCAGTTTAATATCGGGCCAAGGGAAACTGTTTTTT

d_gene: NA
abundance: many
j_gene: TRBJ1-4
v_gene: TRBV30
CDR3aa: CAWTGRFEKLFF
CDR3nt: TGTGCCTGGACAGGGAGATTTGAAAAACTGTTTTTT

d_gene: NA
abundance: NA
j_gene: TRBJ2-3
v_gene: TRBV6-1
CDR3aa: CASSSQLVSTDTQYF
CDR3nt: TGTGCCAGCAGTTCCCAGCTCGTAAGCACAGATACGCAGTATTTT

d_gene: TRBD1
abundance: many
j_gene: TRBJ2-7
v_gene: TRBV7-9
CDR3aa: CASSPAETGVLSYEQYF
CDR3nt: TGTGCCAGCAGCCCCGCCGAGACAGGGGTGTTATCCTACGAGCAGTACTTC

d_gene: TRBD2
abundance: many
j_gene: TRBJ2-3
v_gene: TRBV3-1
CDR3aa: CASSQDLAGTDTQYF
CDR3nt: TGTGCCAGCAGCCAAGATCTAGCGGGCACAGATACGCAGTATTTT

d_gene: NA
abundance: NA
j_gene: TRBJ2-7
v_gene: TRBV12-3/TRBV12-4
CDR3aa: CASSLARDSYEQYF
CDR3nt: TGTGCCAGCAGTTTAGCGCGGGACAGCTACGAGCAGTACTTC

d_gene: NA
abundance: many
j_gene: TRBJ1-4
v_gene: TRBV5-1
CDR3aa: CASSWVGGNEKLFF
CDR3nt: TGCGCCAGCAGCTGGGTAGGGGGGAATGAAAAACTGTTTTTT

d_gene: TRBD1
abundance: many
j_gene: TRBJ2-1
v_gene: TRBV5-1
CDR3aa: CASSLLTGGDYNEQFF
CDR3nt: TGCGCCAGCAGCTTGCTCACAGGGGGTGACTACAATGAGCAGTTCTTC

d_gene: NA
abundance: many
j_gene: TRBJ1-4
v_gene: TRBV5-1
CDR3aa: CASSSEGQGGYEKLFF
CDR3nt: TGCGCCAGCAGCTCGGAGGGGCAGGGAGGCTATGAAAAACTGTTTTTT

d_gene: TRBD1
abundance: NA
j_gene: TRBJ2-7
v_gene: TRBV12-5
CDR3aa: CASAFGTGAFYEQYF
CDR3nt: TGTGCTAGTGCCTTCGGGACAGGGGCTTTCTACGAGCAGTACTTC

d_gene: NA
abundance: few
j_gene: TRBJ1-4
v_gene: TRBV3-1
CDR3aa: CASSQVSQGRLGEKLFF
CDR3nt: TGTGCCAGCAGCCAAGTTTCGCAGGGCCGTCTCGGTGAAAAACTGTTTTTT

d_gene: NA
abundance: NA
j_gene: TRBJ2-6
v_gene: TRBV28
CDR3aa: CASSWGSGANVLTF
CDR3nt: TGTGCCAGCAGTTGGGGCTCTGGGGCCAACGTCCTGACTTTC

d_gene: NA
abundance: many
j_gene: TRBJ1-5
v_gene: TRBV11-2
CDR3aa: CASSLIYSNQPQHF
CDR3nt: TGTGCCAGCAGCTTAATTTATAGCAATCAGCCCCAGCATTTT

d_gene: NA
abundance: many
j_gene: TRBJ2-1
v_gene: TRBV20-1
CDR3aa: CSAPHYNEQFF
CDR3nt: TGCAGTGCTCCACACTACAATGAGCAGTTCTTC

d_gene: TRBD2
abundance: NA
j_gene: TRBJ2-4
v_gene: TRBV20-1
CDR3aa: CSAGTSGENIQCF
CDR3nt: TGCAGTGCAGGGACTAGCGGGGAAAACATTCAGTGCTTC

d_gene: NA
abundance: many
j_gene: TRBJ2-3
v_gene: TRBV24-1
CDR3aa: CATSDFGQGSTDTQYF
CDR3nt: TGTGCCACCAGTGATTTCGGGCAGGGAAGCACAGATACGCAGTATTTT

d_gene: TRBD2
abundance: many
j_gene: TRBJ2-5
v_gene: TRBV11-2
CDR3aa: CASTLGSGREPLAQYF
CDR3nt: TGTGCCAGCACCCTAGGGTCGGGGAGGGAGCCCTTGGCCCAGTACTTC

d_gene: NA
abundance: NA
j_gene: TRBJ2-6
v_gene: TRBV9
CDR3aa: CASQGHSGANVLTF
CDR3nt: TGTGCCAGCCAGGGACACTCTGGGGCCAACGTCCTGACTTTC

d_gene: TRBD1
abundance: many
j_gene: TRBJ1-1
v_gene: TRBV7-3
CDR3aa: CASSHDRDTEAFF
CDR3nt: TGTGCCAGCAGCCACGACAGGGACACTGAAGCTTTCTTT

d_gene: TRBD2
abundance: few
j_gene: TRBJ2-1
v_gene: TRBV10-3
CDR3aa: CAIRTTLAGGGNEQFF
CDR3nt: TGTGCCATCAGGACAACGCTAGCGGGGGGGGGCAATGAGCAGTTCTTC

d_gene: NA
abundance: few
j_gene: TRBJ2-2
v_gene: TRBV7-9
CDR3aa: CASRHPNTGELFF
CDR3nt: TGTGCCAGCAGACACCCGAACACCGGGGAGCTGTTTTTT

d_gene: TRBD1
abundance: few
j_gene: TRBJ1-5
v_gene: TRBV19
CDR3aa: CASSVTGGLDQPQHF
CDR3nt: TGTGCCAGTAGTGTGACAGGGGGCTTGGATCAGCCCCAGCATTTT